This TCR beta chain is drawn from a study of Graves' ophthalmopathy and Graves' hyperthyroidism. Germline lookup yields CDR1 SEHNR and CDR2 FQNEAQ (reference sequence). This CDR3 spans 15 amino acids. V was clipped by 5 bases and J by 3 bases; unmatched bases: 10. None of the included patients had other autoimmune diseases, uncontrolled infections, pregnancy or lactation, as these led to exclusion. Amplified TCR beta CDR3 regions were obtained using RNA transcripts as template. The workflow started with a first-round RT-PCR run with HTBI primers and then moved on to a second-round multiplex PCR. TCRdb passed the multiplex PCR reads through MiXCR, listing each CDR3 protein once. Counted here are roughly 700,000 distinct CDR3 sequences, 35% to 50% occurring once; the ten biggest clones make up roughly 46%.

The material sequenced was peripheral blood. The V gene is TRBV7-9, the J gene TRBJ2-7; 7 bases map to TRBD1. This TCR came from an adult man with Graves' ophthalmopathy. CDR3 sequence (DNA): TGTGCCAGCAGCAAACAAGGGGGCGCGAGCTACGAGCAGTACTTC. Translation: CASSKQGGASYEQYF. Together with reference TRBV7-9 and TRBJ2-7, the CDR3 gives the full variable domain: DTGVSQNPRHKITKRGQNVTFRCDPISEHNRLYWYRQTLGQGPEFLTYFQNEAQLEKSRLLSDRFSAERPKGSFSTLEIQRTEQGDSAMYLCASSKQGGASYEQYFGPGTRLTVT.